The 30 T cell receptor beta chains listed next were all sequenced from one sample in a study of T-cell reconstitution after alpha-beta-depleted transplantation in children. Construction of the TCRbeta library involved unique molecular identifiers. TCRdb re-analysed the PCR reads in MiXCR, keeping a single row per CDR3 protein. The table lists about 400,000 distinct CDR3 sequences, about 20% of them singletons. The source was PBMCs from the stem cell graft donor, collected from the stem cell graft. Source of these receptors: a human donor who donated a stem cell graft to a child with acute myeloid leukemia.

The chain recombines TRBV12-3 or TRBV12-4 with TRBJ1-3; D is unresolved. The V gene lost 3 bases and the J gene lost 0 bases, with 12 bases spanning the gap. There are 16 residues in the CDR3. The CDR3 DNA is TGTGCCAGCAGTTTCCGGCCTCCGAGCTCTGGAAACACCATATATTTT. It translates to CASSFRPPSSGNTIYF.

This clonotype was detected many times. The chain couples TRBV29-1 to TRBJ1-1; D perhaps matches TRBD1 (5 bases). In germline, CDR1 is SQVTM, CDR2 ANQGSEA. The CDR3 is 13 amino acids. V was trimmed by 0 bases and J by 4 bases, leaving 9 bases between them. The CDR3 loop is CSVEDSGGTEAFF. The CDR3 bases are TGCAGCGTTGAAGATTCCGGGGGCACTGAAGCTTTCTTT.

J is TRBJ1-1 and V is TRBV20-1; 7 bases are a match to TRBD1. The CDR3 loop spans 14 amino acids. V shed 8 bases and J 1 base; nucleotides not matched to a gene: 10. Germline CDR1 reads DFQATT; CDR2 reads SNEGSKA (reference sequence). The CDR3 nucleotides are TGCAGTACCCAAAAGGGGACAGAGAACACTGAAGCTTTCTTT. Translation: CSTQKGTENTEAFF.

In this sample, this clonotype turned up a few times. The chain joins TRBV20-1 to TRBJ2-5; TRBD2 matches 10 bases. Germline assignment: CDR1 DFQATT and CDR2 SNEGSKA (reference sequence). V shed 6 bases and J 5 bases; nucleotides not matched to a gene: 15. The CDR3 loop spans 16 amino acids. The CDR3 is CSAPRGLAGVGETQYF. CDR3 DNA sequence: TGCAGTGCCCCTAGGGGGCTAGCGGGAGTTGGTGAGACCCAGTACTTC.

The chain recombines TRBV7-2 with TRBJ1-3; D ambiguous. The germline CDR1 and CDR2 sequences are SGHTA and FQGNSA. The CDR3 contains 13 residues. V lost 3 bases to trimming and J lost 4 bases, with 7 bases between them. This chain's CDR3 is CASSLRAGNTIYF. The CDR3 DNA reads TGTGCCAGCAGCTTGAGGGCAGGAAACACCATATATTTT.

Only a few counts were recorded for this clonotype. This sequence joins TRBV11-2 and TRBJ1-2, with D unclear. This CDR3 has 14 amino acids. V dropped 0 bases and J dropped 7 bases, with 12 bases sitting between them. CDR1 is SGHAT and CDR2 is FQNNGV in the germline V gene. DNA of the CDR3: TGTGCCAGCAGCTTAGATCGTCGAGGAACTGGCTACACCTTC. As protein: CASSLDRRGTGYTF.

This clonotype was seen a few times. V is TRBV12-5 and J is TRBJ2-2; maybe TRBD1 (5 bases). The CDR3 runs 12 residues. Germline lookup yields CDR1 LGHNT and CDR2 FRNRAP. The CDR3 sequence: CAAQGNTGELFF. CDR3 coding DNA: TGTGCCGCCCAGGGGAACACCGGGGAGCTGTTTTTT.

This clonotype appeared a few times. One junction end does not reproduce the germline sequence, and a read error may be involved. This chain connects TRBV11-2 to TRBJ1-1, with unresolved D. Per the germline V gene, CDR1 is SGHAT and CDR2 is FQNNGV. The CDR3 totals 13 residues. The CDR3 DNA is TGTGCCAGCAGCTTATCCTTGGCGGATGAGAATCTCTTT. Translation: CASSLSLADENLF.

CDR3: CASSLWPGGEETQYF. CDR3 coding DNA: TGTGCCAGCAGCTTATGGCCCGGGGGGGAAGAGACCCAGTACTTC. This chain uses TRBV7-9 with TRBJ2-5; 8 nucleotides agree with TRBD2. V trimming: 2 bases; J trimming: 3 bases; junction bases outside the gene matches: 5. The CDR3 sequence is 15 residues long. Germline CDR1 is SEHNR and CDR2 is FQNEAQ (reference sequence).

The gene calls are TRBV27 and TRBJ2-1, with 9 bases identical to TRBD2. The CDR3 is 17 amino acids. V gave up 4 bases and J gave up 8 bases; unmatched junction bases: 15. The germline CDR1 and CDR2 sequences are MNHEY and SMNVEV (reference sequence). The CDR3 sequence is CASSSLPLAGDGDEQFF. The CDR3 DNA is TGTGCCAGCAGTTCCCTCCCCTTAGCGGGAGACGGGGATGAGCAGTTCTTC.

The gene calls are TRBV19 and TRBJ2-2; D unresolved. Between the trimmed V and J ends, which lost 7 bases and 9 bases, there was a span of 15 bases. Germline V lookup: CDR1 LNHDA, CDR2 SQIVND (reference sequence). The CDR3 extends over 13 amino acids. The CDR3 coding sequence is TGTGCCAGTACCCCCGGTGGGGTCAGGGAGCTGTTTTTT. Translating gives CASTPGGVRELFF.

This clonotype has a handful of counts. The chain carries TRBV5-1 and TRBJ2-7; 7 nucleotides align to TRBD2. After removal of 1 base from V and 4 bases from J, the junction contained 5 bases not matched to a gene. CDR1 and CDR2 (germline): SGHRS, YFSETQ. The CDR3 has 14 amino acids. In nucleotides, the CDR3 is TGCGCCAGCAGCTTGCGAGCGGGACTATACGAGCAGTACTTC. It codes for CASSLRAGLYEQYF. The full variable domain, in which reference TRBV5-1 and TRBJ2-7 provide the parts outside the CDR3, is KAGVTQTPRYLIKTRGQQVTLSCSPISGHRSVSWYQQTPGQGLQFLFEYFSETQRNKGNFPGRFSGRQFSNSRSEMNVSTLELGDSALYLCASSLRAGLYEQYFGPGTRLTVT.

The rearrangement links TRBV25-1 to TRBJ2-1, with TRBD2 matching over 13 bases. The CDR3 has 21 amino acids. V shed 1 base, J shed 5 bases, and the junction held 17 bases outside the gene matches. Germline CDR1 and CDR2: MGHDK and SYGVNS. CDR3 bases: TGTGCCAGCAGTGAATTCGGGGACGGAGGACTAGCGGGAGCCACGGACAATGAGCAGTTCTTC. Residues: CASSEFGDGGLAGATDNEQFF.

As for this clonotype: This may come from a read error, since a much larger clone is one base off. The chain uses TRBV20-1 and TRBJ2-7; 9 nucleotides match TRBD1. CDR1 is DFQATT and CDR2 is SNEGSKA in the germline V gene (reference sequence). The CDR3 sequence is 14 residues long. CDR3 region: CSASRRTGAYEQHF. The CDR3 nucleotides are TGCAGTGCTAGTCGAAGGACAGGGGCGTACGAGCAGCACTTC.

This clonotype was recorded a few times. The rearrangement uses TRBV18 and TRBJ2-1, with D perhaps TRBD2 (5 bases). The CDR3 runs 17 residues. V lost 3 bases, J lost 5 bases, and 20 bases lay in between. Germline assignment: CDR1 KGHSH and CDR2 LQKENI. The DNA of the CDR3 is TGTGCCAGCTCACCTACCGGTTTCGGGATTTTGGACAATGAGCAGTTCTTC. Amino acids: CASSPTGFGILDNEQFF.

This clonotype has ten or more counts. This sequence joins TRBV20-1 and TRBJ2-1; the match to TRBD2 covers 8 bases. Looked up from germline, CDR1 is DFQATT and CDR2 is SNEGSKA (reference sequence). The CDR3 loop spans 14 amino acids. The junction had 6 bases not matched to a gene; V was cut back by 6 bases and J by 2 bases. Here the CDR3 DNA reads TGCAGTGCACAGCGGGAGTACACCTACAATGAGCAGTTCTTC. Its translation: CSAQREYTYNEQFF.

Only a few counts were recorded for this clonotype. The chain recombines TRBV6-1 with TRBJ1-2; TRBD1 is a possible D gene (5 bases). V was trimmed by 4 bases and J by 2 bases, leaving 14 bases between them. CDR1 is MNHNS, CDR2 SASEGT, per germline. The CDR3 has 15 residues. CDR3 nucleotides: TGTGCCAGCAGTGCAAGAAACAGGTGGAACTATGGCTACACCTTC. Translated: CASSARNRWNYGYTF.

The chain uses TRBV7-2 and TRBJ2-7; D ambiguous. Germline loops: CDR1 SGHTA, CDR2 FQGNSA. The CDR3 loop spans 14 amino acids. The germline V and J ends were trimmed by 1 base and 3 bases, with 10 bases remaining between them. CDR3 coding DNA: TGTGCCAGCAGCTTAGTTGTCAGTCACTACGAGCAGTACTTC. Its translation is CASSLVVSHYEQYF. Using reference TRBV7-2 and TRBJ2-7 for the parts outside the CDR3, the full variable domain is GAGVSQSPSNKVTEKGKDVELRCDPISGHTALYWYRQSLGQGLEFLIYFQGNSAPDKSGLPSDRFSAERTGGSVSTLTIQRTQQEDSAVYLCASSLVVSHYEQYFGPGTRLTVT.

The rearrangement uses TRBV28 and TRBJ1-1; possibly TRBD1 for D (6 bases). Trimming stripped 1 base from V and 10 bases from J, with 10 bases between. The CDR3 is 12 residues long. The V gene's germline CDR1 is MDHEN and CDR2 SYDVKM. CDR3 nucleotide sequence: TGTGCCAGCAGTTTATCAGGGGCAGGAGCTTTCTTT. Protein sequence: CASSLSGAGAFF.

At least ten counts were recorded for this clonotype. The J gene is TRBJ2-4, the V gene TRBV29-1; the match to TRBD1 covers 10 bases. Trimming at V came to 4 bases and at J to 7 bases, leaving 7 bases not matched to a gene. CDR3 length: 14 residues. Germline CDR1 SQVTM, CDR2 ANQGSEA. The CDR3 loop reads CSVGRRDRGNIQYF. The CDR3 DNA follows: TGCAGCGTTGGCCGCCGGGACAGGGGCAACATTCAGTACTTC.

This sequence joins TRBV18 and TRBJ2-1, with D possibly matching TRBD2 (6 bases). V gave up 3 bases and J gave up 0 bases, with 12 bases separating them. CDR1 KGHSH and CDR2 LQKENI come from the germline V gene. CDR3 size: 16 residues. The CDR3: CASSPELAHSYNEQFF. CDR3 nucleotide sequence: TGTGCCAGCTCACCTGAACTAGCCCACTCCTACAATGAGCAGTTCTTC.

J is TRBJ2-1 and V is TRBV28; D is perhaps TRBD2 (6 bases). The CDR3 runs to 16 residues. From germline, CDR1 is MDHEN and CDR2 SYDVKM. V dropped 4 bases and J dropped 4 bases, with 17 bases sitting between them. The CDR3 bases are TGTGCCAGCAGTTCATCCGGGACTGAAATGTACAATGAGCAGTTCTTC. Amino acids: CASSSSGTEMYNEQFF.

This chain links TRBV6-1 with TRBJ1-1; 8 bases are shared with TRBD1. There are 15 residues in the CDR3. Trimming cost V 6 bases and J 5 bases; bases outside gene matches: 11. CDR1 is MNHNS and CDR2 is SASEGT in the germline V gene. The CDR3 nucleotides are TGTGCCAGCAGCTCCCCCGACAGGGGTGGAACTGAAGCTTTCTTT. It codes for CASSSPDRGGTEAFF.

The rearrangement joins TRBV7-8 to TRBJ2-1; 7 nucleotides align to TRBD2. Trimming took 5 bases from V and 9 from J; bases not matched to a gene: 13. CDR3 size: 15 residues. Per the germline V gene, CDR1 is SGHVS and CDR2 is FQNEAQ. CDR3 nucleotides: TGTGCCAGCAGCACTCGACTAGCCAGGATGAGTGAGCAGTTCTTC. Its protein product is CASSTRLARMSEQFF.

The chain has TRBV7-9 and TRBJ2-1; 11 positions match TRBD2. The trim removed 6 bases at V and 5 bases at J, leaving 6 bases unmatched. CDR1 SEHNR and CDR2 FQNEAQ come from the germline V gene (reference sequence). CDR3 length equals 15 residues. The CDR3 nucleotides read TGTGCCAGCAGTATACTAGCGGGAGATAACAATGAGCAGTTCTTC. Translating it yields CASSILAGDNNEQFF.

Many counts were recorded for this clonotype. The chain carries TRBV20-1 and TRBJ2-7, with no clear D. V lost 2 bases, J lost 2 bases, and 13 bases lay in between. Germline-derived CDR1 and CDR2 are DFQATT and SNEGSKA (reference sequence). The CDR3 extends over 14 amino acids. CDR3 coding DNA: TGCAGTGCTAGACCCCTCGGCCCTCCCTACGAGCAGTACTTC. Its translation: CSARPLGPPYEQYF.

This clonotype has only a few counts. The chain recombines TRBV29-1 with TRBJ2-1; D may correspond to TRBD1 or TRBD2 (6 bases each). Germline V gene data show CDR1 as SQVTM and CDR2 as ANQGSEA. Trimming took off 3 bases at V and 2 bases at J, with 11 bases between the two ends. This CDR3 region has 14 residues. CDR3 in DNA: TGCAGCGTTGAGGGGGGCGGCACCTACAATGAGCAGTTCTTC. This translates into CSVEGGGTYNEQFF.

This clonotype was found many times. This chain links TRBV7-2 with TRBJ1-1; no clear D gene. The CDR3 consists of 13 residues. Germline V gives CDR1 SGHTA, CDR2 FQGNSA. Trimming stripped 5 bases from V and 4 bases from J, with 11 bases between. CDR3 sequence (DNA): TGTGCCAGCAGCATCCCATGGGGCACTGAAGCTTTCTTT. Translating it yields CASSIPWGTEAFF.

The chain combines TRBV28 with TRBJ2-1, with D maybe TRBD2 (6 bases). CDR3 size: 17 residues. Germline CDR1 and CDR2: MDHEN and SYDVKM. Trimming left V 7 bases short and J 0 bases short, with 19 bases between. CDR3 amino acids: CASTPGRDSSSYNEQFF. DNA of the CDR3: TGTGCCAGCACGCCTGGGCGGGACTCGAGCTCCTACAATGAGCAGTTCTTC.

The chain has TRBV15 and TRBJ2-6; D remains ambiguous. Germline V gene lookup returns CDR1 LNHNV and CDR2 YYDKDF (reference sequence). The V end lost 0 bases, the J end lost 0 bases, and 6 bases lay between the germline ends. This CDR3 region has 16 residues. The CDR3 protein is CATSRDEVSGANVLTF. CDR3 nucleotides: TGTGCCACCAGCAGAGACGAGGTCTCTGGGGCCAACGTCCTGACTTTC.